This TCR beta chain derives from a study of Tregs in tolerant kidney transplant recipients. Overall study results and limits: Donor-specific Treg expansion exceeded global Treg expansion in tolerant patients, suggesting antigen drive. Biological reproducibility was not directly addressed in this study.

Trimming took off 1 base at V and 1 base at J, with 19 bases between the two ends. The length of the CDR3 is 19 residues. CDR1 and CDR2 (germline): LGHNA, YSLEER. This clone has a single count. Antigen specificity is unknown. The nonmyeloablative bone marrow transplants came from related graft donors, with transient mixed chimerism. Unstimulated regulatory T cells (CD4+CD25+CD127-), CD4+CD25- non-regulatory cells, CD4 and CD8 cells were FACS-sorted from thawed PBMCs. The repertoire was sequenced with immunoSEQ multiplex PCR; TCRdb's copy has only in-frame clones and lacks some. The sample carries fewer than 95,000 clones, 80% to 95% recorded once.

The TCR comes from a human patient who received a combined kidney and bone marrow transplant. Some T cells may have come from the graft donor. This specimen consisted of CD4+ T cells from blood (PBMCs), obtained 12 months after the transplant. The genes are TRBV4-3 and TRBJ2-2; TRBD2 is a possible D gene (6 bases). The CDR3 sequence: CASSQGLRIAEGNTGELFF. In DNA form, the CDR3 reads TGCGCCAGCAGCCAAGGTCTGAGAATAGCGGAAGGGAACACCGGGGAGCTGTTTTTT.